Below, 15 T cell receptor beta chains from the same sample are listed, as sequenced in a study of response to subunit inactivated influenza vaccine. Each CDR3 protein gets one entry after TCRdb re-called the RT-PCR reads with MiXCR. The table records roughly 170,000 distinct CDR3 sequences, around 9.2% of them present only once. The source material was non-naive T cells sorted from PBMCs, sampled on the day of vaccination. The source of these receptors is a man aged 50 to 60 who received an inactivated influenza vaccine.

In this sample, this clonotype turned up a few times. This chain links TRBV4-2 with TRBJ2-5, with 13 bases lining up with TRBD2. Germline V gives CDR1 LGHNA, CDR2 YNFKEQ. The CDR3 sequence is 18 residues long. V was clipped by 2 bases and J by 1 base; unmatched bases: 7. Here the CDR3 reads CASSQLGLAGARQETQYF. CDR3 bases: TGTGCCAGCAGCCAATTAGGACTAGCGGGGGCCCGCCAAGAGACCCAGTACTTC.

This clonotype has ten or more counts. The CDR3 is CASNSRGRTGQNTQYF. DNA of the CDR3: TGTGCCAGCAACTCTAGGGGTAGGACAGGGCAAAATACGCAGTATTTT. J is TRBJ2-3 and V is TRBV12-3 or TRBV12-4, with 8 bases identical to TRBD1. The CDR3 loop spans 16 amino acids. The trim removed 7 bases at V and 7 bases at J, leaving 16 bases unmatched.

This clonotype was counted only a few times. V usage is TRBV7-9 and J usage is TRBJ1-1, with a possible D match to TRBD1 (5 bases). CDR1 is SEHNR and CDR2 is FQNEAQ in the germline V gene (reference sequence). Trimming stripped 3 bases from V and 1 base from J, with 15 bases between. CDR3 length: 16 residues. Here the CDR3 reads CASSFSPGTGNTEAFF. The CDR3 DNA follows: TGTGCCAGCAGCTTTAGTCCCGGGACGGGGAACACTGAAGCTTTCTTT.

CDR3 coding DNA: TGTGCCTGGAGTAAGGGACTAGCGAGTGAGCAGTTCTTC. It encodes CAWSKGLASEQFF. The J gene is TRBJ2-1, the V gene TRBV30, with 10 bases fitting TRBD2. Germline CDR1 is GTSNPN and CDR2 is SVGIG (reference sequence). V trimming: 2 bases; J trimming: 9 bases; junction bases outside the gene matches: 4. There are 13 residues in the CDR3. The whole variable domain, filled in from reference TRBV30 and TRBJ2-1, reads SQTIHQWPATLVQPVGSPLSLECTVEGTSNPNLYWYRQAAGRGLQLLFYSVGIGQISSEVPQNLSASRPQDRQFILSSKKLLLSDSGFYLCAWSKGLASEQFFGPGTRLTVL.

This clonotype is a singleton in its sample. The rearrangement uses TRBV2 and TRBJ2-7, with D uncertain. CDR1 and CDR2 from the germline V gene are SNHLY and FYNNEI. The CDR3 is 14 residues long. Trimming shortened V by 5 bases and J by 2 bases, and 13 bases separated the two germline ends. The CDR3 spells CASSPRTATYEQYF. The DNA of the CDR3 is TGTGCCAGCAGTCCCCGGACGGCCACCTACGAGCAGTACTTC.

The chain links TRBV4-1 to TRBJ1-2; D may be TRBD1 (6 bases). V lost 0 bases to trimming and J lost 4 bases, with 6 bases between them. The CDR3 runs 13 residues. Germline V gives CDR1 MGHRA, CDR2 YSYEKL. In DNA, the CDR3 is TGCGCCAGCAGCCAAGACAGGGGCTATGGCTACACCTTC. Protein product: CASSQDRGYGYTF.

The genes are TRBV20-1 and TRBJ2-7; tentative D call: TRBD2 (5 bases). Germline V gene sequence: CDR1 DFQATT, CDR2 SNEGSKA (reference sequence). Trimming left V 0 bases short and J 5 bases short, with 17 bases between. CDR3 size: 15 residues. In nucleotides, the CDR3 is TGCAGTGCTAGAGATGCTAGCAGTATACTCGACGAGCAGTACTTC. This codes for CSARDASSILDEQYF.

The J gene is TRBJ2-5, the V gene TRBV29-1; D remains ambiguous. V lost 4 bases and J 5 bases, leaving 8 bases between the germline ends. This CDR3 comprises 11 residues. The germline CDR1 and CDR2 sequences are SQVTM and ANQGSEA. CDR3 coding DNA: TGCAGCGTTGGTGGGATGGAGACCCAGTACTTC. Amino acids: CSVGGMETQYF.

This clonotype was detected only a few times. CDR3 in DNA: TGTGCCAGCAGTGCCGGGACAGGGGGCACAAATGAGCAGTTCTTC. This translates into CASSAGTGGTNEQFF. The J gene is TRBJ2-1, the V gene TRBV7-2, with 12 positions matching TRBD1. This CDR3 contains 15 residues. Per the germline V gene, CDR1 is SGHTA and CDR2 is FQGNSA. V trimming: 6 bases; J trimming: 7 bases; junction bases outside the gene matches: 7. The full variable domain, rest sourced from reference TRBV7-2 and TRBJ2-1, is GAGVSQSPSNKVTEKGKDVELRCDPISGHTALYWYRQSLGQGLEFLIYFQGNSAPDKSGLPSDRFSAERTGGSVSTLTIQRTQQEDSAVYLCASSAGTGGTNEQFFGPGTRLTVL.

This clonotype was counted many times. The V and J genes are TRBV7-2 and TRBJ2-1; D gene ambiguous. The germline V gene encodes CDR1 SGHTA and CDR2 FQGNSA. Trimming stripped 3 bases from V and 6 bases from J, with 3 bases between. The CDR3 runs to 11 residues. The CDR3 coding sequence is TGTGCCAGCAGCTTTCGCAATGAGCAGTTCTTC. It translates to CASSFRNEQFF.

The rearrangement links TRBV11-2 to TRBJ2-5; 7 bases are a match to TRBD1. The V and J ends lost 5 bases and 2 bases, in that order; junction bases with no gene match: 2. The CDR3 is 13 amino acids. Germline CDR1 SGHAT, CDR2 FQNNGV. CDR3 region: CASSKGQQETQYF. CDR3 bases: TGTGCCAGCAGCAAGGGACAGCAAGAGACCCAGTACTTC. The full variable domain, completed using reference TRBV11-2 and TRBJ2-5, is EAGVAQSPRYKIIEKRQSVAFWCNPISGHATLYWYQQILGQGPKLLIQFQNNGVVDDSQLPKDRFSAERLKGVDSTLKIQPAKLEDSAVYLCASSKGQQETQYFGPGTRLLVL.

J is TRBJ2-1 and V is TRBV5-6, with TRBD1 matching 7 bases. V gave up 1 base and J gave up 15 bases; unmatched junction bases: 4. CDR1 SGHDT and CDR2 YYEEEE come from the germline V gene. CDR3 length: 11 amino acids. Here the CDR3 DNA reads TGTGCCAGCAGCTTGTCGACAGGGATGTTCTTC. It codes for CASSLSTGMFF. The variable domain in full, completed from reference TRBV5-6 and TRBJ2-1, reads DAGVTQSPTHLIKTRGQQVTLRCSPKSGHDTVSWYQQALGQGPQFIFQYYEEEERQRGNFPDRFSGHQFPNYSSELNVNALLLGDSALYLCASSLSTGMFFGPGTRLTVL.

This clonotype was detected a few times. CDR3 residues: CASSFRTGELRIGELFF. DNA for the CDR3: TGTGCCAGCAGTTTTAGGACAGGGGAACTACGCATCGGGGAGCTGTTTTTT. This chain joins TRBV28 and TRBJ2-2; 9 nucleotides match TRBD1. This CDR3 is built from 17 residues. Germline CDR1 MDHEN, CDR2 SYDVKM. V gave up 3 bases and J gave up 7 bases; unmatched junction bases: 12.

This clonotype was observed many times. The chain combines TRBV5-1 with TRBJ2-2; TRBD1 might be the D (5 bases). The CDR3 consists of 15 residues. Germline-derived CDR1 and CDR2 are SGHRS and YFSETQ. V shed 1 base and J shed 5 bases, with 12 bases lying between them. CDR3 region: CASSLWGRQTGELFF. The CDR3 DNA reads as TGCGCCAGCAGCTTGTGGGGCCGGCAAACCGGGGAGCTGTTTTTT. Using reference TRBV5-1 and TRBJ2-2 for the parts outside the CDR3, the full variable domain is KAGVTQTPRYLIKTRGQQVTLSCSPISGHRSVSWYQQTPGQGLQFLFEYFSETQRNKGNFPGRFSGRQFSNSRSEMNVSTLELGDSALYLCASSLWGRQTGELFFGEGSRLTVL.

This clonotype has more than one count but fewer than ten. The rearrangement links TRBV5-5 to TRBJ2-4; 8 nucleotides match TRBD2. V lost 3 bases to trimming and J lost 6 bases; unmatched junction nucleotides: 8. The CDR3 extends over 15 amino acids. Germline V gene lookup returns CDR1 SGHKS and CDR2 YYEKEE (reference sequence). CDR3 loop: CASSYSGGRGNIQYF. Written as DNA, the CDR3 is TGTGCCAGCAGCTACTCGGGGGGGCGAGGAAACATTCAGTACTTC.